The source of this T cell receptor (beta chain) is a study of T cells in Graves' hyperthyroidism and ophthalmopathy. Overall study: Peripheral blood was obtained at initial diagnosis, preceding any treatment. Study-level results: Blood held most thyroid clonotypes expanded above 0.001 frequency.

Researchers took RNA transcripts and amplified the TCR beta CDR3 regions from them. RT-PCR in the first round (using the HTBI primer set) targeted the TCR CDR3. TCRdb recomputed calls from the multiplex PCR reads with MiXCR, one row per CDR3 protein. In the table there are about 400,000 distinct CDR3 sequences, under 15% of which are singletons. In the case of this clonotype: What it recognizes is unknown.

The V end was cut by 1 base, the J end by 3 bases, with 6 bases between. The CDR3 is 14 residues long. The germline V gene encodes CDR1 SGHVS and CDR2 FNYEAQ. Hyperthyroidism had been newly diagnosed in patients aged 18 to 65, and its duration was under 2 months. Fresh peripheral blood, 8 to 10 ml, was the source of the PBMCs. V and J are TRBV7-6 and TRBJ2-2; the D is unclear. Sequenced: blood. The clonotype was recovered from a woman in her thirties with Graves' hyperthyroidism. CDR3: CASSLDQDTGELFF. The CDR3 bases are TGTGCCAGCAGCTTAGATCAGGACACCGGGGAGCTGTTTTTT.